One sample yielded the 29 T cell receptor beta chains listed below, sequenced in a study of blood T cell repertoires in COVID-19. Only in-frame clones appear in the TCRdb table, and some are missing; sequencing was by immunoSEQ multiplex PCR. The data show approximately 200,000 clones, about 85% seen once. Sequencing used peripheral blood. The source is a woman aged 55-69 years who had recovered from COVID-19.

This clone was observed a single time. The chain recombines TRBV5-6 with TRBJ1-1, with a tentative D call TRBD1 (5 bases). This CDR3 contains 14 residues. V lost 4 bases, J lost 6 bases, and 16 bases lay in between. Germline lookup yields CDR1 SGHDT and CDR2 YYEEEE. The CDR3 bases are TGTGCCAGCAGCGTTCAGGGAGGGAAGGCTGAAGCTTTCTTT. It is translated as CASSVQGGKAEAFF.

V is TRBV27 and J is TRBJ2-1; D might be TRBD2 (7 bases). Between the trimmed V and J ends, which lost 5 bases and 5 bases, there was a span of 16 bases. Per the germline V gene, CDR1 is MNHEY and CDR2 is SMNVEV (reference sequence). The CDR3 contains 15 residues. The CDR3 is CASSGLPGGNNEQFF. CDR3 nucleotides: TGTGCCAGCAGTGGCCTGCCGGGGGGCAACAATGAGCAGTTCTTC.

J is TRBJ2-3 and V is TRBV7-9, with TRBD2 as a possible D gene (5 bases). The ends were cut back, 1 base at V and 1 base at J, with 9 bases in the middle. This CDR3 contains 15 residues. Germline V gene data show CDR1 as SEHNR and CDR2 as FQNEAQ (reference sequence). CDR3 sequence reads: CASSLVQAGTDTQYF. CDR3 nucleotide sequence: TGTGCCAGCAGCTTAGTCCAAGCGGGCACAGATACGCAGTATTTT. Full variable domain (rest looked up from reference TRBV7-9 and TRBJ2-3): DTGVSQNPRHKITKRGQNVTFRCDPISEHNRLYWYRQTLGQGPEFLTYFQNEAQLEKSRLLSDRFSAERPKGSFSTLEIQRTEQGDSAMYLCASSLVQAGTDTQYFGPGTRLTVL.

The genes are TRBV10-1 and TRBJ2-5, with D hard to call. The CDR3 runs to 15 residues. Germline lookup yields CDR1 WNHNN and CDR2 SYGVQD (reference sequence). Trimming removed 11 bases at V and 2 bases at J, with 21 bases between. The CDR3 is CARSPLRSLQETQYF. The DNA of the CDR3 is TGCGCCCGAAGCCCACTCCGCTCTTTACAAGAGACCCAGTACTTC.

This clone appeared many times. The V gene is TRBV20-1, the J gene TRBJ2-5, with D hard to call. V was cut by 5 bases and J by 5 bases, with 9 bases left in between. The CDR3 runs to 11 residues. Germline CDR1 is DFQATT and CDR2 is SNEGSKA (reference sequence). CDR3 in DNA: TGCAGTGCTGGCCCCGTGGAGACCCAGTACTTC. Its protein product is CSAGPVETQYF.

This chain joins TRBV2 and TRBJ2-1; a weak D match, TRBD2 (6 bases). Germline V gene data show CDR1 as SNHLY and CDR2 as FYNNEI. The V end lost 7 bases, the J end lost 3 bases, and 10 bases lay between the germline ends. This CDR3 spans 13 amino acids. The CDR3 loop reads CASNGRGYNEQFF. DNA of the CDR3: TGTGCCAGCAATGGGCGGGGCTACAATGAGCAGTTCTTC.

The chain couples TRBV19 to TRBJ2-3; 8 bases line up with TRBD1. J lost 3 bases, V lost 7 bases, and 9 bases had no gene match. This CDR3 has 15 residues. Germline assignment: CDR1 LNHDA and CDR2 SQIVND (reference sequence). CDR3 loop: CASTGGRGRTDTQYF. The CDR3 nucleotides read TGTGCCAGTACTGGGGGCAGGGGGCGGACAGATACGCAGTATTTT.

This rearrangement joins TRBV7-6 to TRBJ2-5; 7 nucleotides align to TRBD2. The V and J ends lost 1 base and 0 bases, in that order; junction bases with no gene match: 2. Germline assignment: CDR1 SGHVS and CDR2 FNYEAQ. The CDR3 sequence is 15 residues long. Written as DNA, the CDR3 is TGTGCCAGCAGCTTAGTAACTAGCGACCAAGAGACCCAGTACTTC. This encodes CASSLVTSDQETQYF. The whole variable domain, remainder taken from reference TRBV7-6 and TRBJ2-5, is GAGVSQSPRYKVTKRGQDVALRCDPISGHVSLYWYRQALGQGPEFLTYFNYEAQQDKSGLPNDRFSAERPEGSISTLTIQRTEQRDSAMYRCASSLVTSDQETQYFGPGTRLLVL.

This sequence joins TRBV7-2 and TRBJ2-1, with a weak D call TRBD1 (5 bases). V lost 2 bases and J lost 1, with 9 bases in between. CDR1 is SGHTA and CDR2 is FQGNSA in the germline V gene. This CDR3 is 15 amino acids long. This CDR3 is CASSLQGFSYNEQFF. In nucleotides, the CDR3 is TGTGCCAGCAGCTTACAGGGTTTTTCCTACAATGAGCAGTTCTTC.

The chain couples TRBV2 to TRBJ1-6, with TRBD1 matching over 8 bases. CDR1 and CDR2 (germline): SNHLY, FYNNEI. There are 15 residues in the CDR3. V gave up 7 bases and J gave up 6 bases; unmatched junction bases: 8. In DNA form, the CDR3 reads TGTGCCAGCACCCAGGACAGGGCCCGTAATTCACCCCTCCACTTT. Translating it yields CASTQDRARNSPLHF.

V is TRBV20-1 and J is TRBJ2-3; D is unclear. Trimming pared 3 bases from V and 0 bases from J, leaving 22 bases between. CDR3 size: 18 residues. Germline CDR1 reads DFQATT; CDR2 reads SNEGSKA (reference sequence). CDR3 sequence (DNA): TGCAGTGCTAGTCGGGTTGGAAGCGCCCCGGCTAGCACAGATACGCAGTATTTT. Amino acid sequence: CSASRVGSAPASTDTQYF.

This clone has a handful of counts. Other DNA sequences of this sample code for an identical CDR3. The chain couples TRBV3-1 (or the pseudogene TRBV3-2) to TRBJ2-5; D unresolved. The ends were cut back, 1 base at V and 2 bases at J, with 5 bases in the middle. This CDR3 is built from 13 residues. Germline V CDR1 and CDR2: LGHDT, YNNKEL (reference sequence). This chain's CDR3 is CASSQGLQETQYF. DNA for the CDR3: TGTGCCAGCAGCCAAGGACTTCAAGAGACCCAGTACTTC.

This chain connects TRBV9 to TRBJ1-2; D uncertain. Trimming took 0 bases from V and 2 from J, leaving 8 bases between them. Germline V gene lookup returns CDR1 SGDLS and CDR2 YYNGEE. CDR3 size: 14 residues. CDR3 nucleotides: TGTGCCAGCAGCGTAGTAACGGAGAACTATGGCTACACCTTC. It translates to CASSVVTENYGYTF.

The chain joins TRBV7-3 to TRBJ1-1; no definite D call. Trimming stripped 1 base from V and 1 base from J, with 7 bases between. Germline V gives CDR1 SGHTA, CDR2 FQGTGA. The CDR3 covers 14 residues. The CDR3 DNA follows: TGTGCCAGCAGCTTAATTGCAGGGAACACTGAAGCTTTCTTT. Amino acid sequence: CASSLIAGNTEAFF.

This chain uses TRBV7-9 with TRBJ1-1; D call uncertain. The ends were cut back, 6 bases at V and 5 bases at J, with 10 bases in the middle. CDR1 is SEHNR and CDR2 is FQNEAQ in the germline V gene (reference sequence). CDR3 length: 12 residues. This CDR3 reads CASSPLGTEAFF. For the CDR3, the DNA is TGTGCCAGCAGTCCACTAGGGACTGAAGCTTTCTTT.

The chain employs TRBV6-5 and TRBJ1-2, with D perhaps TRBD1 (6 bases). V lost 2 bases to trimming and J lost 1 base, with 14 bases between them. CDR3 size: 16 residues. Per germline, CDR1 MNHEY and CDR2 SVGAGI. CDR3 in DNA: TGTGCCAGCAGTTACCGCCGACAGGACCTTAACTATGGCTACACCTTC. Translating gives CASSYRRQDLNYGYTF.

This chain uses TRBV7-2 with TRBJ2-1; 7 bases are a match to TRBD1. Germline V gene data show CDR1 as SGHTA and CDR2 as FQGNSA. Unmatched junction bases numbered 8, after V lost 5 bases and J lost 7 bases. The CDR3 has 14 residues. The CDR3 reads CASSPSRGWNEQFF. The DNA of the CDR3 is TGTGCCAGCAGCCCAAGCAGGGGGTGGAATGAGCAGTTCTTC. The whole variable domain, filled in from reference TRBV7-2 and TRBJ2-1, reads GAGVSQSPSNKVTEKGKDVELRCDPISGHTALYWYRQSLGQGLEFLIYFQGNSAPDKSGLPSDRFSAERTGGSVSTLTIQRTQQEDSAVYLCASSPSRGWNEQFFGPGTRLTVL.

The chain combines TRBV7-3 with TRBJ2-3; possibly TRBD2 for D (6 bases). Trimming pared 4 bases from V and 8 bases from J, leaving 19 bases between. Germline-derived CDR1 and CDR2 are SGHTA and FQGTGA. The CDR3 is 15 residues long. CDR3 sequence reads: CASSSTGPSGGTQYF. CDR3 coding DNA: TGTGCCAGCAGCTCCACGGGACCTTCCGGGGGTACGCAGTATTTT.

The chain joins TRBV6-1 to TRBJ1-5; 8 bases fit TRBD1. Trimming at V came to 0 bases and at J to 1 base, leaving 8 bases not matched to a gene. The CDR3 runs 18 residues. Germline lookup yields CDR1 MNHNS and CDR2 SASEGT. The CDR3 sequence: CASSEADRQGRSNQPQHF. CDR3 coding DNA: TGTGCCAGCAGTGAAGCGGATCGACAGGGGAGAAGCAATCAGCCCCAGCATTTT.

The chain has TRBV9 and TRBJ1-6, with 8 nucleotides matching TRBD1. Per the germline V gene, CDR1 is SGDLS and CDR2 is YYNGEE. The trim removed 4 bases at V and 8 bases at J, leaving 2 bases unmatched. CDR3 length equals 13 residues. The DNA for the CDR3 is TGTGCCAGCAGCCCGGACAGGGATTCACCCCTCCACTTT. Translation: CASSPDRDSPLHF. The full variable domain, in which reference TRBV9 and TRBJ1-6 provide the parts outside the CDR3, is DSGVTQTPKHLITATGQRVTLRCSPRSGDLSVYWYQQSLDQGLQFLIQYYNGEERAKGNILERFSAQQFPDLHSELNLSSLELGDSALYFCASSPDRDSPLHFGNGTRLTVT.

This clone appeared many times. The chain uses TRBV7-6 and TRBJ1-2; 7 nucleotides line up with TRBD1. Germline loops: CDR1 SGHVS, CDR2 FNYEAQ. With V trimmed by 1 base and J by 6 bases, 8 bases remained unmatched. CDR3 length: 15 amino acids. In DNA, the CDR3 is TGTGCCAGCAGCTTAGAAACAGGGGTCCTTAATGGCTACACCTTC. Translated, it gives CASSLETGVLNGYTF.

The V and J genes are TRBV19 and TRBJ2-3; D gene ambiguous. V was trimmed by 7 bases and J by 4 bases, leaving 6 bases between them. The CDR3 is 11 residues long. Germline assignment: CDR1 LNHDA and CDR2 SQIVND (reference sequence). The CDR3 DNA sequence: TGTGCCAGTACTCAGGCAGATACGCAGTATTTT. This translates into CASTQADTQYF.

The rearrangement joins TRBV7-2 to TRBJ1-1; D remains ambiguous. V dropped 1 base and J dropped 2 bases, with 8 bases sitting between them. Germline loops: CDR1 SGHTA, CDR2 FQGNSA. The CDR3 totals 14 residues. In DNA, the CDR3 is TGTGCCAGCAGCTTAGTTGGCATAAACACTGAAGCTTTCTTT. It encodes CASSLVGINTEAFF.

The CDR3 reads CASWGTGPYNSPLHF. The CDR3 nucleotides are TGTGCCAGCTGGGGGACAGGGCCGTATAATTCACCCCTCCACTTT. The chain is built from TRBV6-5 and TRBJ1-6; TRBD1 agrees at 9 bases. Germline V gives CDR1 MNHEY, CDR2 SVGAGI. V lost 8 bases, J lost 4 bases, and 6 bases stayed unmatched. The CDR3 sequence is 15 residues long.

The table lists this clone with a few counts. The chain recombines TRBV19 with TRBJ1-1; maybe TRBD1 (5 bases). The CDR3 extends over 12 amino acids. V was cut by 9 bases and J by 5 bases, with 13 bases left in between. Per the germline V gene, CDR1 is LNHDA and CDR2 is SQIVND (reference sequence). In DNA form, the CDR3 reads TGTGCCAGCAAATGGGGCCCGACTGAAGCTTTCTTT. Its translation: CASKWGPTEAFF. Together with reference TRBV19 and TRBJ1-1, the CDR3 gives the full variable domain: DGGITQSPKYLFRKEGQNVTLSCEQNLNHDAMYWYRQDPGQGLRLIYYSQIVNDFQKGDIAEGYSVSREKKESFPLTVTSAQKNPTAFYLCASKWGPTEAFFGQGTRLTVV.

The chain links TRBV10-3 to TRBJ1-2, with D perhaps TRBD1 (6 bases). This CDR3 is 14 amino acids long. Germline values: CDR1 ENHRY, CDR2 SYGVKD. Trimming removed 3 bases from V and 2 bases from J, with 10 bases in between. CDR3: CAISDPQGNYGYTF. In DNA, the CDR3 is TGTGCCATCAGTGACCCACAGGGAAACTATGGCTACACCTTC.

CDR3 in DNA: TGTGCCAGCAGCTTGGAAGGTGGCAGGGTCGAGCAGTACTTC. Protein: CASSLEGGRVEQYF. V gene TRBV5-4 combines with J gene TRBJ2-7, with D possibly being TRBD1 (5 bases). V lost 0 bases and J 6 bases, leaving 13 bases between the germline ends. CDR3 length: 14 amino acids. The germline gives CDR1 SGHNT, CDR2 YYREEE (reference sequence).

This sequence joins TRBV6-6 and TRBJ2-7, with TRBD2 identical over 7 bases. Germline V CDR1 and CDR2: MNHNY, SVGAGI (reference sequence). V gave up 10 bases and J gave up 1 base; unmatched junction bases: 10. The CDR3 is 14 amino acids. The CDR3 DNA sequence: TGTGCCACCCTGGGGGGGGGACGTTCCTACGAGCAGTACTTC. Its protein product is CATLGGGRSYEQYF.

CDR3 coding DNA: TGTGCCAGCAGCCGTGAGGAGGGCGGTTATTACGAGCAGTACTTC. Its translation is CASSREEGGYYEQYF. The chain employs TRBV11-2 and TRBJ2-7; D possibly corresponds to TRBD2 (6 bases). Looked up from germline, CDR1 is SGHAT and CDR2 is FQNNGV. This CDR3 spans 15 amino acids. V lost 5 bases, J lost 4 bases, and 18 bases lay in between.